The rows below give T cell receptor beta chains drawn from one sample of a study of blood T cell repertoires in COVID-19. Produced via immunoSEQ multiplex PCR; TCRdb's table is partial and in-frame only. The sample has 300,000 to 450,000 clones, roughly 85% seen once. Specimen: peripheral blood. These receptors were obtained from a woman aged 18-35 years with acute or convalescent COVID-19. Both conserved end residues are part of each CDR3. A D gene is named only where the DNA matches it firmly. Clone sizes are given selectively: once, few, many, or a class where the clone is expanded.

v_gene,j_gene,abundance,d_gene,CDR3nt,CDR3aa
TRBV6-5,TRBJ2-7,-,TRBD2,TGTGCCAGCATGGGAGGGTCCCACTACGAGCAGTACTTC,CASMGGSHYEQYF
TRBV2,TRBJ2-1,once,TRBD2,TGTGCCAGCAGTGAAGGACTAGCGGCATACAATGAGCAGTTCTTC,CASSEGLAAYNEQFF
TRBV10-3,TRBJ2-5,-,-,TGTGCCATCAGTGATAACGTAGGGGGTCATGAGACCCAGTACTTC,CAISDNVGGHETQYF
TRBV3-1/TRBV3-2,TRBJ1-1,-,-,TGTGCCAGCAGCCAAGGGAGGGGCACTGAAGCTTTCTTT,CASSQGRGTEAFF
TRBV5-5,TRBJ2-3,many,TRBD2,TGTGCCAGCAGCCGAAATTTAGCGGGAGGCGGGGGAGATACGCAGTATTTT,CASSRNLAGGGGDTQYF
TRBV6-5,TRBJ2-7,many,TRBD2,TGTGCCAGCCGACCGGGAGGTAACTACGAGCAGTACTTC,CASRPGGNYEQYF
TRBV3-1/TRBV3-2,TRBJ1-1,-,-,TGTGCCAGCAGCCAAGATGTAACAGCCAACACTGAAGCTTTCTTT,CASSQDVTANTEAFF
TRBV6-5,TRBJ1-1,-,-,TGTGCCAGCAGGCCTACCGGGGGTGAAGCTTTCTTT,CASRPTGGEAFF
TRBV4-2,TRBJ2-1,-,-,TGTGCCAGCAGCCAATCCCAGGGTATCGACAATGAGCAGTTCTTC,CASSQSQGIDNEQFF
TRBV5-1,TRBJ1-2,-,TRBD1,TGCGCCAGCAGCTTGGCTCAGGGGGAATATGGCTACACCTTC,CASSLAQGEYGYTF
TRBV3-1/TRBV3-2,TRBJ1-1,-,-,TGTGCCAGCAGCCAAGACCCTGGGAGTTTGAACACTGAAGCTTTCTTT,CASSQDPGSLNTEAFF
TRBV6-5,TRBJ1-2,-,TRBD1,TGTGCCAGCAGTTACTCCCCAAGGCAGGGGGCTCGGGGCTACACCTTC,CASSYSPRQGARGYTF
TRBV11-2,TRBJ2-7,once,TRBD1,TGTGCCAGCAGCTTAGAGGGGACAGGGACCTACGAGCAGTACTTC,CASSLEGTGTYEQYF
TRBV27,TRBJ2-3,-,TRBD2,TGTGCCAGCCCTGGCAGGGGACTAGCGGAATTCCTTGGGACAGATACGCAGTATTTT,CASPGRGLAEFLGTDTQYF
TRBV6-6,TRBJ2-7,-,-,TGTGCCAGCATTACCCACGATAGGGCGGGGGAGCAGTACTTC,CASITHDRAGEQYF
TRBV4-1,TRBJ2-1,-,-,TGCGCCAGCAGCCAAGAGGGGCAGTGGTCGGACAATGAGCAGTTCTTC,CASSQEGQWSDNEQFF
TRBV6-5,TRBJ1-1,few,-,TGTGCCAGCAATTCAGGGGAGGGGACTGAAGCTTTCTTT,CASNSGEGTEAFF
TRBV19,TRBJ2-6,-,TRBD1,TGTGCCAGTAGTAGTTTGGGACAGGGGTTCGATGGGGCCAACGTCCTGACTTTC,CASSSLGQGFDGANVLTF
TRBV2,TRBJ1-1,few,TRBD1,TGTGCCAGGGACAGGGGAGTGTCGAACACTGAAGCTTTCTTT,CARDRGVSNTEAFF
TRBV27,TRBJ2-7,-,TRBD2,TGTGCCAGCATCGGGGGACTAGACGAGCAGTACTTC,CASIGGLDEQYF
TRBV28,TRBJ2-7,-,-,TGTGCCAGCAGTACAACCACCTACGAGCAGTACTTC,CASSTTTYEQYF
TRBV27,TRBJ1-2,once,-,TGTGCCAGCACATCAGGGTCAACTAACTATGGCTACACCTTC,CASTSGSTNYGYTF
TRBV18,TRBJ2-7,-,-,TGTGCCAGCTCATCCGGTTCGAGCTCCTACGAGCAGTACTTC,CASSSGSSSYEQYF
TRBV30,TRBJ1-1,-,-,TGTGCCTGGAGCCCGGGCGGGGGGCGGACTGAAGCTTTCTTT,CAWSPGGGRTEAFF
TRBV6-1,TRBJ2-3,-,TRBD2,TGTGCCAGCAGTGACGGGGGGGCCCTCGATACGCAGTATTTT,CASSDGGALDTQYF
TRBV4-1,TRBJ1-3,few,-,TGCGCCAGCAGCCAAGGGAGGCCCTCTGGAAACACCATATATTTT,CASSQGRPSGNTIYF
TRBV7-9,TRBJ2-4,-,-,TGTGCCAGCAGCCCCCCGGGGGATACAGCCAAAAACATTCAGTACTTC,CASSPPGDTAKNIQYF
TRBV7-2,TRBJ2-1,-,TRBD2,TGTGCCAGCAGCCTTAGCGGGAGCTCCTACAATGAGCAGTTCTTC,CASSLSGSSYNEQFF
TRBV19,TRBJ1-1,-,TRBD1,TGTGCCAGTAGTATACACCGGGACAGGCCCGAAGCTTTCTTT,CASSIHRDRPEAFF
TRBV7-9,TRBJ1-3,-,-,TGTGCCAGCAGCTCTTACCCCACGCTGGCCTACAGCTCTGGAAACACCATATATTTT,CASSSYPTLAYSSGNTIYF
TRBV9,TRBJ2-3,once,-,TGTGCCAGCAGCGTAGCCCCAAGACAGGAAAGCACAGATACGCAGTATTTT,CASSVAPRQESTDTQYF
TRBV7-9,TRBJ2-7,-,-,TGTGCCAGCAGCTTAGGGTCTTCTATCGAGCAGTACTTC,CASSLGSSIEQYF
TRBV14,TRBJ2-1,few,TRBD2,TGTGCCAGCAGATCCGGGACTAGGGGTTCCTACAATGAGCAGTTCTTC,CASRSGTRGSYNEQFF
TRBV5-4,TRBJ1-1,once,TRBD1,TGTGCCAGCAGCTTATGGACAGGGATGAACACTGAAGCTTTCTTT,CASSLWTGMNTEAFF
TRBV29-1,TRBJ1-1,-,-,TGCAGCGTTGAAAATTTAGGCAATGGAGGGACCACTGAAGCTTTCTTT,CSVENLGNGGTTEAFF
TRBV6-5,TRBJ2-5,-,TRBD1,TGTGCCAGCAGTTTCCGGACAGGGGGCAAAGAGACCCAGTACTTC,CASSFRTGGKETQYF
TRBV6-5,TRBJ1-3,-,-,TGTGCCAGCAGCCGCGCAGGTTCCTCTGGAAACACCATATATTTT,CASSRAGSSGNTIYF
TRBV6-1,TRBJ2-1,-,TRBD2,TGTGCCAGCAGTGAAGCGCCGGATAGCGGGGGGGCTTTTGAGCAGTTCTTC,CASSEAPDSGGAFEQFF
TRBV2,TRBJ1-1,-,TRBD1,TGTGCCAGCAGTGGCCGCCGGACAGGGATTGCTGAAGCTTTCTTT,CASSGRRTGIAEAFF
TRBV7-3,TRBJ2-5,-,-,TGTGCCAGCAGCTTACCCAGAGGGACCCAGTACTTC,CASSLPRGTQYF
TRBV5-5,TRBJ1-5,-,TRBD1,TGTGCCAGCAGCCCCGGGGACAGGGTGGTTGAGCCCCAGCATTTT,CASSPGDRVVEPQHF
TRBV4-1,TRBJ2-1,-,TRBD2,TGCGCCAGCAGCCAATCGGGACTAGCGGGAGATGAGCAGTTCTTC,CASSQSGLAGDEQFF
TRBV19,TRBJ2-5,-,-,TGTGCCAGTACCACTGGCGGGGAAGAGACCCAGTACTTC,CASTTGGEETQYF
TRBV28,TRBJ1-6,-,TRBD1,TGTGCCAGCAGGGGACGAGACAGGGGAAGCGTTTCACCCCTCCACTTT,CASRGRDRGSVSPLHF
TRBV5-4,TRBJ1-2,-,TRBD1,TGTGCCAGCAGCCAGGGGGACTTTTATGGCTACACCTTC,CASSQGDFYGYTF
TRBV5-6,TRBJ2-7,-,-,TGTGCCAGCAGCTCGCGGGGTTCGCGTTACGAGCAGTACTTC,CASSSRGSRYEQYF
TRBV7-8,TRBJ1-2,-,-,TGTGCCAGCAGCTTAGAATTAACAGCTAACTATGGCTACACCTTC,CASSLELTANYGYTF
TRBV6-6,TRBJ1-3,-,TRBD1,TGTGCCAGCAGTCCGGGACAGGGGGCGTCAAGTGTAAGAAACACCATATATTTT,CASSPGQGASSVRNTIYF
TRBV5-1,TRBJ1-2,-,-,TGCGCCAGCAGCTTGGACAGCCCTAACTATGGCTACACCTTC,CASSLDSPNYGYTF
TRBV14,TRBJ1-6,-,-,TGTGCCAGCAGCCTAGGGGGACGAAATAATTCACCCCTCCACTTT,CASSLGGRNNSPLHF
TRBV11-1,TRBJ2-1,-,-,TGTGCCAGCAGCCCCACAGGGAGAACTTACAATGAGCAGTTCTTC,CASSPTGRTYNEQFF
TRBV7-4,TRBJ1-4,-,-,TGTGCCAGCAGCCCGAGAAAAGAACTGTTTTTT,CASSPRKELFF
TRBV4-2,TRBJ1-5,-,TRBD1,TGTGCCAGCAGCCAGGGGACAGGGCACAATCAGCCCCAGCATTTT,CASSQGTGHNQPQHF
TRBV11-2,TRBJ1-1,-,-,TGTGCCAGCAGCCTAATAGTGGGGGGGGTAGTCGAAGCTTTCTTT,CASSLIVGGVVEAFF
TRBV12-3/TRBV12-4,TRBJ1-4,-,-,TGTGCCAGCAGTGGGGGGTGGGAAAAACTGTTTTTT,CASSGGWEKLFF
TRBV6-1,TRBJ1-4,-,-,TGTGCCAGCAGTTATTCGGGTCACGAAAAACTGTTTTTT,CASSYSGHEKLFF
TRBV12-3/TRBV12-4,TRBJ1-2,few,-,TGTGCCAGCACCGGACAGATCTATGGCTACACCTTC,CASTGQIYGYTF
TRBV19,TRBJ1-5,once,TRBD1,TGTGCCAGTAGTGTATATGCCACGGACAGGGAAGGTCAGCCCCAGCATTTT,CASSVYATDREGQPQHF
TRBV25-1,TRBJ1-6,-,-,TGTGCCAGCAGTTTTGCAGGAGGCTCACCCCTCCACTTT,CASSFAGGSPLHF
TRBV10-1,TRBJ2-1,-,TRBD1,TGCGCCAGCAGCGACCATGGACAGGGCCATGAGCAGTTCTTC,CASSDHGQGHEQFF